A selection of T cell receptor beta chains follows, all from one sample in a study of T-cell memory formation after mild COVID-19. TCRdb re-called the 5' RACE reads with MiXCR, one entry per CDR3 protein. This table holds 300,000 to 400,000 distinct CDR3 sequences, around 30% found once. The sequenced material came from PBMCs or a T cell subset sorted from them (not recorded which). Every receptor here comes from an adult woman who had mild COVID-19 (a few samples of this study predate the infection). Cell type and time point are not known. The CDR3 runs from the conserved cysteine through the conserved F or W. The order of the fields is J gene, V gene, D gene, clone size, CDR3 protein, CDR3 DNA. The D gene is left open where the match is weak. Rows may omit the clone size; those that give it use once, few, many or a size class.

j_gene: TRBJ1-1; v_gene: TRBV27; d_gene: TRBD1; abundance: once; CDR3aa: CASSLRQGYAEAFF; CDR3nt: TGTGCCAGCAGTTTAAGACAGGGATATGCTGAAGCTTTCTTT
j_gene: TRBJ1-3; v_gene: TRBV12-3/TRBV12-4; d_gene: NA; abundance: NA; CDR3aa: CASTFGGSGNTIYF; CDR3nt: TGTGCCAGCACCTTCGGGGGCTCTGGAAACACCATATATTTT
j_gene: TRBJ2-1; v_gene: TRBV2; d_gene: TRBD1; abundance: NA; CDR3aa: CASSEDMDRATYNEQFF; CDR3nt: TGTGCCAGCAGTGAAGACATGGACAGGGCTACCTACAATGAGCAGTTCTTC
j_gene: TRBJ1-1; v_gene: TRBV7-2; d_gene: NA; abundance: NA; CDR3aa: CASSPHHRTVGRYTEAFF; CDR3nt: TGTGCCAGCAGCCCTCACCACAGGACAGTGGGAAGGTACACTGAAGCTTTCTTT
j_gene: TRBJ2-5; v_gene: TRBV20-1; d_gene: NA; abundance: few; CDR3aa: CSARSWGQETQYF; CDR3nt: TGCAGTGCTAGATCGTGGGGCCAAGAGACCCAGTACTTC
j_gene: TRBJ1-1; v_gene: TRBV29-1; d_gene: NA; abundance: few; CDR3aa: CSVEVRGALVF; CDR3nt: TGCAGCGTTGAAGTCAGGGGCGCTCTCGTCTTT
j_gene: TRBJ1-1; v_gene: TRBV2; d_gene: TRBD1; abundance: NA; CDR3aa: CASSEGTGAMNTEAFF; CDR3nt: TGTGCCAGCAGTGAAGGGACAGGGGCCATGAACACTGAAGCTTTCTTT
j_gene: TRBJ2-2; v_gene: TRBV5-1; d_gene: TRBD1; abundance: NA; CDR3aa: CASSLGQGAISGELFF; CDR3nt: TGCGCCAGCAGCTTGGGACAGGGGGCGATATCCGGGGAGCTGTTTTTT
j_gene: TRBJ2-7; v_gene: TRBV20-1; d_gene: NA; abundance: NA; CDR3aa: CSASVDRRSEQYF; CDR3nt: TGCAGTGCTAGCGTCGACCGGAGGAGCGAGCAGTACTTC
j_gene: TRBJ1-1; v_gene: TRBV7-3; d_gene: NA; abundance: NA; CDR3aa: CASSLLKGTEAFF; CDR3nt: TGTGCCAGCAGCTTACTCAAGGGAACTGAAGCTTTCTTT
j_gene: TRBJ2-1; v_gene: TRBV15; d_gene: TRBD1; abundance: few; CDR3aa: CATSRDRFHNEQFF; CDR3nt: TGTGCCACCAGCCGGGACAGGTTCCACAATGAGCAGTTCTTC
j_gene: TRBJ2-1; v_gene: TRBV7-3; d_gene: NA; abundance: NA; CDR3aa: CASSPWYGNEQFF; CDR3nt: TGTGCCAGCAGCCCATGGTACGGTAATGAGCAGTTCTTC
j_gene: TRBJ2-3; v_gene: TRBV7-9; d_gene: NA; abundance: few; CDR3aa: CASSLGAGYDTDTQYF; CDR3nt: TGTGCCAGCAGCTTAGGTGCGGGATACGATACAGATACGCAGTATTTT
j_gene: TRBJ2-3; v_gene: TRBV20-1; d_gene: TRBD2; abundance: NA; CDR3aa: CSASGLAGSTDTQYF; CDR3nt: TGCAGTGCAAGTGGACTAGCGGGGAGCACAGATACGCAGTATTTT
j_gene: TRBJ2-6; v_gene: TRBV5-1; d_gene: TRBD1; abundance: NA; CDR3aa: CASKPPRGPGANVLTF; CDR3nt: TGCGCCAGCAAGCCCCCAAGGGGGCCTGGGGCCAACGTCCTGACTTTC
j_gene: TRBJ1-5; v_gene: TRBV5-6; d_gene: NA; abundance: few; CDR3aa: CASSLGEGSNQPQHF; CDR3nt: TGTGCCAGCAGCTTGGGGGAGGGTAGCAATCAGCCCCAGCATTTT
j_gene: TRBJ2-7; v_gene: TRBV2; d_gene: TRBD1; abundance: few; CDR3aa: CASSEVTGGQDEQYF; CDR3nt: TGTGCCAGCAGTGAAGTGACAGGGGGCCAGGACGAGCAGTACTTC
j_gene: TRBJ2-7; v_gene: TRBV10-3; d_gene: NA; abundance: few; CDR3aa: CAIANRAYEQYF; CDR3nt: TGTGCCATCGCAAACAGGGCCTACGAGCAGTACTTC
j_gene: TRBJ2-3; v_gene: TRBV7-2; d_gene: NA; abundance: NA; CDR3aa: CASSLVLTSTDTQYF; CDR3nt: TGTGCCAGCAGCTTAGTATTAACTAGCACAGATACGCAGTATTTT
j_gene: TRBJ2-3; v_gene: TRBV7-8; d_gene: NA; abundance: NA; CDR3aa: CASSLDRGAADTQYF; CDR3nt: TGTGCCAGCAGCTTAGACCGGGGGGCCGCAGATACGCAGTATTTT
j_gene: TRBJ1-1; v_gene: TRBV5-1; d_gene: TRBD1; abundance: NA; CDR3aa: CASSLWTGPDTEAFF; CDR3nt: TGCGCCAGCAGCTTATGGACAGGGCCCGACACTGAAGCTTTCTTT
j_gene: TRBJ1-1; v_gene: TRBV7-9; d_gene: TRBD1; abundance: NA; CDR3aa: CASSIGQGATEAFF; CDR3nt: TGTGCCAGCAGCATTGGACAGGGGGCCACTGAAGCTTTCTTT
j_gene: TRBJ2-1; v_gene: TRBV4-1; d_gene: NA; abundance: NA; CDR3aa: CASSPSSGEVLGPYNEQFF; CDR3nt: TGCGCCAGCAGCCCAAGCTCGGGGGAAGTTTTAGGCCCCTACAATGAGCAGTTCTTC
j_gene: TRBJ2-5; v_gene: TRBV15; d_gene: NA; abundance: NA; CDR3aa: CATSRADLQETQYF; CDR3nt: TGTGCCACCAGCAGGGCCGACCTACAAGAGACCCAGTACTTC
j_gene: TRBJ2-5; v_gene: TRBV7-3; d_gene: NA; abundance: NA; CDR3aa: CASSLKDRQTQYF; CDR3nt: TGTGCCAGCAGCTTAAAGGATAGGCAGACCCAGTACTTC
j_gene: TRBJ2-7; v_gene: TRBV7-9; d_gene: NA; abundance: NA; CDR3aa: CASSLGGGFTAYEQYF; CDR3nt: TGTGCCAGCAGCTTGGGGGGAGGATTTACGGCCTACGAGCAGTACTTC